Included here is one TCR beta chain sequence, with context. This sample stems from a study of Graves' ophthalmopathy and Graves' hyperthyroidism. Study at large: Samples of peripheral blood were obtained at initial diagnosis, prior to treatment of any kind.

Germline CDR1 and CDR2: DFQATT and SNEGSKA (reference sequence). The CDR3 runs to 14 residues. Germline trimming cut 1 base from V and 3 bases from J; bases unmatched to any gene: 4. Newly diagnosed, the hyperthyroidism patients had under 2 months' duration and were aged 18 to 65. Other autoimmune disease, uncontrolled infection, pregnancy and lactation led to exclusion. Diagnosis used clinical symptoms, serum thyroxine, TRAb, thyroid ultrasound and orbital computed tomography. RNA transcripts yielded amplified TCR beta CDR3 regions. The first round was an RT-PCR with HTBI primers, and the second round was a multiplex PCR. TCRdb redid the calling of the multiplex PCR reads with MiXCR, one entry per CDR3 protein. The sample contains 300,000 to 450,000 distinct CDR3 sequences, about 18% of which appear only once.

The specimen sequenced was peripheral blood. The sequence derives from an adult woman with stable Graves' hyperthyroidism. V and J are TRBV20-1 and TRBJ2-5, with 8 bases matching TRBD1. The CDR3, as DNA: TGCAGTGCTAGAGGACAGGGGTGGAAAGAGACCCAGTACTTC. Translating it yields CSARGQGWKETQYF.